This T cell receptor beta chain stems from a study of T cells after yellow fever vaccination. Losses at the gene ends were 8 bases for V and 10 bases for J; bases not matched to a gene: 5. In germline, CDR1 is MGHDK, CDR2 SYGVNS. CDR3 length equals 13 residues. A single record per CDR3 protein comes from TCRdb applying MiXCR to the 5' RACE reads. The table records hundreds of thousands of distinct CDR3 sequences, 9.5% to 15% of them present only once. This receptor was taken from a young man who received the YFV17D yellow fever vaccine. Source: CD4+ T cells sorted from PBMCs, taken 15 days after the yellow fever booster vaccination. The chain couples TRBV25-1 to TRBJ1-6; 10 nucleotides align to TRBD1. CDR3 bases: TGTGCCAGCGGGGACAGGGGCGTATCACCCCTCCACTTT. Protein: CASGDRGVSPLHF.